Presented here are 14 T cell receptor beta chains from one specimen sequenced in a study of blood T cell repertoires in COVID-19. Here immunoSEQ multiplex PCR was the method, and the copy in TCRdb shows in-frame clones only, minus some. The sample holds under 350,000 clones, about nine tenths seen once. The sequenced sample was peripheral blood. The receptor set was obtained from a woman under 40 with COVID-19, enrolled during active disease.

The V gene is TRBV12-3 or TRBV12-4, the J gene TRBJ1-1, with 8 bases lining up with TRBD1. Germline trimming cut 8 bases from V and 3 bases from J; bases unmatched to any gene: 5. The CDR3 is 13 residues long. For the CDR3, the DNA is TGTGCCAGCGGCGAACAGGGGGACACTGAAGCTTTCTTT. Protein: CASGEQGDTEAFF.

The J gene is TRBJ1-2, the V gene TRBV10-3; D possibly corresponds to TRBD1 (6 bases). Looked up from germline, CDR1 is ENHRY and CDR2 is SYGVKD. Trimming removed 10 bases from V and 8 bases from J, with 17 bases in between. The CDR3 extends over 12 amino acids. Here the CDR3 reads CATGGGLGGYTF. The DNA for the CDR3 is TGTGCCACCGGCGGGGGGCTCGGAGGCTACACCTTC.

The chain carries TRBV3-1 (or the pseudogene TRBV3-2) and TRBJ1-1, with no clear D. The CDR3 extends over 14 amino acids. Trimming removed 3 bases from V and 0 bases from J, with 8 bases in between. Germline V lookup: CDR1 LGHDT, CDR2 YNNKEL (reference sequence). CDR3 protein: CASSQVGVNTEAFF. CDR3 nucleotide sequence: TGTGCCAGCAGCCAGGTGGGCGTGAACACTGAAGCTTTCTTT.

The V call is TRBV6-5, the J call TRBJ2-2, with 12 nucleotides matching TRBD1. The junction had 6 bases not matched to a gene; V was cut back by 8 bases and J by 5 bases. This CDR3 is built from 15 residues. Germline assignment: CDR1 MNHEY and CDR2 SVGAGI. CDR3 in DNA: TGTGCCAGCCGGGACAGGGGGCGCGATACCGGGGAGCTGTTTTTT. Amino acids: CASRDRGRDTGELFF.

J is TRBJ2-2 and V is TRBV5-6, with 10 bases fitting TRBD2. With V trimmed by 1 base and J by 4 bases, 4 bases remained unmatched. Germline values: CDR1 SGHDT, CDR2 YYEEEE. This CDR3 is built from 16 residues. CDR3 sequence: CASSLWSSGGTGELFF. The DNA for the CDR3 is TGTGCCAGCAGCTTGTGGTCTAGCGGGGGCACCGGGGAGCTGTTTTTT.

The V and J genes are TRBV12-3 or TRBV12-4 and TRBJ1-1, with D unclear. The CDR3 spans 13 residues. V lost 5 bases to trimming and J lost 8 bases, with 15 bases between them. The CDR3 loop reads CASSPGPREEAFF. As DNA, the CDR3 is TGTGCCAGCAGTCCGGGCCCAAGGGAGGAAGCTTTCTTT.

This chain links TRBV6-5 with TRBJ2-1; the match to TRBD1 covers 9 bases. V lost 4 bases and J lost 12; bases outside the gene matches: 7. CDR3 length: 13 amino acids. Germline CDR1 MNHEY, CDR2 SVGAGI. DNA of the CDR3: TGTGCCAGCAGTTCCGGGACAGGGCAGGTGCAGTTCTTC. It is translated as CASSSGTGQVQFF.

The chain couples TRBV4-2 to TRBJ1-3; 7 nucleotides agree with TRBD1. This CDR3 is 15 amino acids long. V lost 1 base and J lost 4; bases outside the gene matches: 4. Germline-derived CDR1 and CDR2 are LGHNA and YNFKEQ. Written as DNA, the CDR3 is TGTGCCAGCAGCCAAGGAACAGGGGTCGGAAACACCATATATTTT. Translating it yields CASSQGTGVGNTIYF.

The rearrangement joins TRBV5-6 to TRBJ2-1; D is undetermined. Germline CDR1 reads SGHDT; CDR2 reads YYEEEE. V shed 4 bases and J shed 9 bases, with 11 bases lying between them. CDR3 length: 12 residues. The CDR3 loop reads CASSPGPGEQFF. Here the CDR3 DNA reads TGTGCCAGCAGCCCGGGTCCGGGTGAGCAGTTCTTC.

V usage is TRBV6-5 and J usage is TRBJ1-1; 7 bases match TRBD1. From germline, CDR1 is MNHEY and CDR2 SVGAGI. J was trimmed by 1 base and V by 7 bases; bases with no gene match: 6. The CDR3 loop spans 14 amino acids. Written as DNA, the CDR3 is TGTGCCAGCAATACCAGGACAGGGAACACTGAAGCTTTCTTT. Translating it yields CASNTRTGNTEAFF.

V and J are TRBV11-2 and TRBJ1-1; perhaps TRBD1 as D (5 bases). V was trimmed by 7 bases and J by 2 bases, leaving 17 bases between them. Germline V gives CDR1 SGHAT, CDR2 FQNNGV. This CDR3 has 15 residues. The CDR3 loop reads CASNPGSTANTEAFF. As DNA, the CDR3 is TGTGCCAGCAACCCCGGGTCGACAGCAAACACTGAAGCTTTCTTT.

The chain employs TRBV4-3 and TRBJ2-5; TRBD2 matches at 12 bases. Germline CDR1 is LGHNA and CDR2 is YSLEER. The CDR3 spans 17 residues. After removal of 0 bases from V and 4 bases from J, the junction contained 6 bases not matched to a gene. The CDR3 loop reads CASSQDRASGGAETQYF. As DNA, the CDR3 is TGCGCCAGCAGCCAAGATCGGGCTAGCGGGGGGGCAGAGACCCAGTACTTC.

J is TRBJ2-5 and V is TRBV6-6; D remains unclear. Per the germline V gene, CDR1 is MNHNY and CDR2 is SVGAGI (reference sequence). There are 10 residues in the CDR3. V was cut by 8 bases and J by 3 bases, with 4 bases left in between. CDR3 DNA: TGTGCCAGCCCAAAAGAGACCCAGTACTTC. Protein: CASPKETQYF.

This clone has a handful of counts. The rearrangement links TRBV2 to TRBJ1-5, with D possibly matching TRBD1 (5 bases). CDR1 is SNHLY, CDR2 FYNNEI, per germline. The CDR3 has 14 residues. V was cut by 4 bases and J by 7 bases, with 14 bases left in between. CDR3 in DNA: TGTGCCAGCAGTGGGCAGGGAGGTCCACAGCCCCAGCATTTT. This translates into CASSGQGGPQPQHF.